The T cell receptor beta chain described here comes from a study of vaccination and CD4 T cells after COVID-19. From germline, CDR1 is SGHDT and CDR2 YYEEEE. The germline V and J ends were trimmed by 0 bases and 3 bases, with 13 bases remaining between them. The CDR3 length is 16 residues. Stated treatment: approximately nine-day PBMC culture with coronavirus spike peptide pools or control peptides (ViraFEST assay). This clonotype came up once. Its antigen is still unknown. Cultured CD4+ T cells had their DNA profiled by the Oncomine TCR Beta short-read assay. TCRdb processed the PCR reads anew with MiXCR; each CDR3 protein has one entry. The sample gives about 15,000 distinct CDR3 sequences, about four fifths of which show up once; about 8.9% is in the top ten.

The receptor comes from a human donor who received a COVID-19 vaccine. This chain connects TRBV5-6 to TRBJ2-1; the D gene is possibly TRBD1 (6 bases). Source: CD4+ T cells from blood, cultured in vitro, taken after SARS-CoV-2 vaccination. The CDR3 DNA sequence: TGTGCCAGCAGCTTGGAACAGGGCCGTATCTACAATGAGCAGTTCTTC. Protein: CASSLEQGRIYNEQFF.